Listed below are T cell receptor beta chains from one sample, sequenced in a study of blood T cell repertoires in COVID-19. Data came from immunoSEQ multiplex PCR; TCRdb stores just in-frame clones and leaves some out. The table lists some 400,000 clones, approximately 89% of them singletons. Sequencing was carried out using peripheral blood. The receptors here all came from a woman in her sixties or seventies with COVID-19, enrolled during active disease. The CDR3 runs from the conserved cysteine through the conserved F or W. The order of the fields is J gene, V gene, clone size, D gene, CDR3 protein, CDR3 DNA. A D gene is named only where the DNA matches it firmly. Clone sizes are given selectively: once, few, many, or a class where the clone is expanded.

>TRBJ1-1|TRBV19|.|TRBD1
CASAQGSVTEAFF
TGTGCCAGCGCACAGGGGTCAGTTACTGAAGCTTTCTTT
>TRBJ2-1|TRBV24-1|.|TRBD2
CATRDLRGEFF
TGTGCCACTCGGGACCTTCGGGGGGAGTTCTTC
>TRBJ1-3|TRBV2|.|.
CASSPQGIPGNTIYF
TGTGCCAGCAGTCCACAGGGAATTCCTGGAAACACCATATATTTT
>TRBJ2-1|TRBV3-1/TRBV3-2|.|.
CASSQDRQPPYNEQFF
TGTGCCAGCAGCCAAGATCGACAGCCCCCCTACAATGAGCAGTTCTTC
>TRBJ1-6|TRBV3-1/TRBV3-2|.|.
CASTSSYNSPLHF
TGTGCCAGCACTAGCTCCTATAATTCACCCCTCCACTTT
>TRBJ2-1|TRBV3-1/TRBV3-2|.|.
CASSHFSTGGDEQFF
TGTGCCAGCAGCCATTTCTCTACAGGGGGGGATGAGCAGTTCTTC
>TRBJ2-2|TRBV3-1/TRBV3-2|.|TRBD2
CASSLRRAAGDTGELFF
TGTGCCAGCAGCCTAAGAAGGGCAGCGGGAGACACCGGGGAGCTGTTTTTT
>TRBJ1-1|TRBV5-1|.|TRBD1
CASNPPGTGGSEAFF
TGCGCCAGCAACCCTCCAGGGACAGGGGGCTCTGAAGCTTTCTTT
>TRBJ1-2|TRBV7-2|.|.
CASSLQGLGYTF
TGTGCCAGCAGCCTCCAGGGACTGGGCTACACCTTC
>TRBJ2-1|TRBV6-2/TRBV6-3|.|TRBD2
CASSYSQSGVEQFF
TGTGCCAGCAGTTACTCACAAAGCGGGGTTGAGCAGTTCTTC
>TRBJ2-1|TRBV18|.|TRBD1
CASSLRQGSSYNEQFF
TGTGCCAGCTCACTTCGACAGGGCTCTTCCTACAATGAGCAGTTCTTC
>TRBJ2-1|TRBV7-9|.|.
CASSEAAVVYNEQFF
TGTGCCAGCAGCGAAGCTGCGGTTGTCTACAATGAGCAGTTCTTC
>TRBJ1-2|TRBV19|.|.
CASSIPREYVYTF
TGTGCCAGTAGTATCCCCAGGGAATATGTCTACACCTTC
>TRBJ2-3|TRBV7-2|.|.
CASSQLGPIDTQYF
TGTGCCAGCAGCCAACTGGGGCCGATAGATACGCAGTATTTT
>TRBJ1-1|TRBV11-3|.|.
CASSSYGGTEAFF
TGTGCCAGCAGCTCCTACGGGGGCACTGAAGCTTTCTTT
>TRBJ1-1|TRBV19|.|TRBD1
CASSIRGPPNTEAFF
TGTGCCAGTAGTATTAGGGGGCCGCCGAACACTGAAGCTTTCTTT
>TRBJ2-3|TRBV6-5|few|TRBD1
CASSLGGSADTQYF
TGTGCCAGCTCCTTAGGGGGCTCAGCAGATACGCAGTATTTT
>TRBJ1-4|TRBV18|.|.
CASSPSRGNEKLFF
TGTGCCAGCTCACCATCCAGGGGTAATGAAAAACTGTTTTTT
>TRBJ1-5|TRBV7-2|.|.
CASSLGGGSKPQHF
TGTGCCAGCAGCTTAGGGGGCGGCTCGAAGCCCCAGCATTTT
>TRBJ2-5|TRBV28|.|.
CASQIAPKTQYF
TGTGCCAGCCAAATAGCTCCGAAGACCCAGTACTTC
>TRBJ2-1|TRBV6-5|.|TRBD2
CASRVIAGGPNEQFF
TGTGCCAGCAGGGTGATAGCGGGGGGGCCCAATGAGCAGTTCTTC
>TRBJ2-5|TRBV5-4|.|TRBD2
CASSRGGTKETQYF
TGTGCCAGCAGCCGGGGTGGGACTAAAGAGACCCAGTACTTC
>TRBJ2-1|TRBV5-8|.|.
CASSQSGRGYNEQFF
TGTGCCAGCAGCCAGTCTGGGCGGGGCTACAATGAGCAGTTCTTC
>TRBJ1-2|TRBV5-1|.|.
CASSFPGESYGYTF
TGCGCCAGCAGCTTTCCAGGGGAGAGTTATGGCTACACCTTC
>TRBJ2-5|TRBV5-5|once|TRBD2
CASSLVLAAETQYF
TGTGCCAGCAGCTTGGTACTAGCGGCAGAGACCCAGTACTTC
>TRBJ1-2|TRBV18|.|.
CASSPGYGSYGYTF
TGTGCCAGCTCACCAGGGTATGGGAGCTATGGCTACACCTTC
>TRBJ2-1|TRBV30|.|TRBD2
CACRPLAGDYNEQFF
TGTGCCTGCCGCCCCCTAGCGGGGGACTACAATGAGCAGTTCTTC
>TRBJ1-1|TRBV19|.|.
CASNRVANTEAFF
TGTGCCAGTAATCGGGTCGCGAACACTGAAGCTTTCTTT
>TRBJ1-1|TRBV14|many|TRBD1
CASSRRQGEGTEAFF
TGTGCCAGCAGCCGACGACAGGGAGAAGGCACTGAAGCTTTCTTT
>TRBJ1-2|TRBV5-1|.|.
CASSRTGGALKIGNYGYTF
TGCGCCAGCAGCCGGACGGGGGGCGCTTTAAAAATCGGGAACTATGGCTACACCTTC
>TRBJ1-6|TRBV10-3|.|.
CASLGSSYNSPLHF
TGTGCCTCTTTGGGCAGCTCCTATAATTCACCCCTCCACTTT
>TRBJ1-6|TRBV6-6|.|.
CASTGGNNSPLHF
TGTGCCAGCACGGGGGGGAATAATTCACCCCTCCACTTT
>TRBJ2-7|TRBV27|.|.
CASSPQGAGVYEQYF
TGTGCCAGCAGCCCCCAGGGGGCGGGGGTATACGAGCAGTACTTC
>TRBJ2-7|TRBV28|.|TRBD1
CASSSGGASYEQYF
TGTGCCAGCAGTTCAGGGGGCGCGTCCTACGAGCAGTACTTC
>TRBJ2-7|TRBV7-8|once|.
CASSPSSGYEQYF
TGTGCCAGCAGCCCTAGCAGCGGCTACGAGCAGTACTTC
>TRBJ2-1|TRBV11-3|.|TRBD2
CASSLEGTTTYNEQFF
TGTGCCAGCAGCTTAGAGGGGACTACCACCTACAATGAGCAGTTCTTC
>TRBJ2-1|TRBV7-9|once|TRBD1
CASSLPLGTGSAYNEQFF
TGTGCCAGCAGCTTACCCCTCGGGACAGGGAGCGCCTACAATGAGCAGTTCTTC
>TRBJ2-7|TRBV27|.|TRBD1
CASRGTGRGEQYF
TGTGCCAGCCGGGGGACAGGCAGGGGCGAGCAGTACTTC
>TRBJ1-2|TRBV5-4|.|TRBD1
CASSLTGDFYGYTF
TGTGCCAGCAGCTTGACAGGGGATTTCTATGGCTACACCTTC
>TRBJ1-2|TRBV11-2|.|.
CASSLDTGFQGYTF
TGTGCCAGCAGCTTAGATACGGGGTTTCAAGGCTACACCTTC
>TRBJ1-3|TRBV2|.|TRBD1
CATGQGMRNTIYF
TGTGCCACGGGACAGGGAATGAGAAACACCATATATTTT
>TRBJ1-4|TRBV28|.|.
CASSFGPTPPGKLFF
TGTGCCAGCAGTTTTGGCCCAACCCCGCCTGGAAAACTGTTTTTT
>TRBJ1-4|TRBV24-1|.|.
CATGGERGEKLFF
TGTGCCACCGGAGGGGAAAGGGGTGAAAAACTGTTTTTT
>TRBJ1-3|TRBV14|.|TRBD1
CASSQNRGLAGNTIYF
TGTGCCAGCAGCCAAAACAGGGGGTTGGCTGGAAACACCATATATTTT
>TRBJ2-7|TRBV7-2|.|.
CASSPGTYEQYF
TGTGCCAGCAGCCCGGGGACTTACGAGCAGTACTTC
>TRBJ2-3|TRBV5-6|.|.
CASSFLGDEDTQYF
TGTGCCAGCAGCTTCCTAGGGGATGAGGATACGCAGTATTTT
>TRBJ2-5|TRBV6-5|.|.
CASSLQETQYF
TGTGCCAGCAGTCTCCAAGAGACCCAGTACTTC
>TRBJ2-7|TRBV30|once|.
CAWSLREHQYF
TGTGCCTGGAGTCTCCGGGAACATCAGTACTTC
>TRBJ2-5|TRBV5-4|.|.
CASSLPGRGARAQYF
TGTGCCAGCAGCTTGCCCGGACGCGGGGCGAGGGCCCAGTACTTC
>TRBJ2-2|TRBV14|.|.
CASSQVVRGELFF
TGTGCCAGCAGCCAGGTCGTGAGGGGGGAGCTGTTTTTT
>TRBJ1-1|TRBV6-2/TRBV6-3|.|TRBD1
CASSYQTLTGAEAFF
TGTGCCAGCAGTTACCAAACCCTGACAGGGGCTGAAGCTTTCTTT
>TRBJ1-5|TRBV19|few|TRBD1
CASRDRGFSNQPQHF
TGTGCCAGTAGGGACAGGGGATTTAGCAATCAGCCCCAGCATTTT
>TRBJ2-7|TRBV4-1|.|.
CASSQEFRVQGSYEQYF
TGCGCCAGCAGCCAAGAATTTAGGGTGCAGGGCTCCTACGAGCAGTACTTC